One and the same sample provided the 19 T cell receptor beta chains below, sequenced in a study of T cell responses to AZD1222 COVID-19 vaccine. Using immunoSEQ multiplex PCR, the repertoire was profiled, and TCRdb retains in-frame clones only, with some absent. The repertoire holds over 100,000 clones, with 85% to 90% as singletons. The source was peripheral blood, collected on day 0 of AZD1222 vaccination. These receptors originate from an adult in good health.

This chain links TRBV6-2 or TRBV6-3 with TRBJ1-2; 10 positions agree with TRBD1. The CDR3 consists of 15 residues. Per the germline V gene, CDR1 is MNHEY and CDR2 is SVGEGT. V lost 2 bases, J lost 2 bases, and 2 bases stayed unmatched. Written as DNA, the CDR3 is TGTGCCAGCAGTTACCCGACAGGGGGCAACTATGGCTACACCTTC. Translated: CASSYPTGGNYGYTF.

The chain joins TRBV3-1 (or the pseudogene TRBV3-2) to TRBJ2-4, with D possibly matching TRBD1 (6 bases). V lost 3 bases and J 0 bases, leaving 9 bases between the germline ends. CDR3 length equals 15 residues. The germline V gene encodes CDR1 LGHDT and CDR2 YNNKEL (reference sequence). CDR3 DNA sequence: TGTGCCAGCAGCCAGGGACACCAAGCCAAAAACATTCAGTACTTC. This encodes CASSQGHQAKNIQYF.

The rearrangement joins TRBV11-3 to TRBJ2-1, with 14 bases fitting TRBD2. Per germline, CDR1 SGHNT and CDR2 YENEEA. The CDR3 totals 15 residues. The ends lost 6 bases at V and 8 bases at J; junction bases unmatched: 6. The CDR3 here is CASSLGLAGVDEQFF. The CDR3 coding sequence is TGTGCCAGCAGTTTGGGACTAGCGGGAGTGGATGAGCAGTTCTTC. Complete variable domain (other parts from reference TRBV11-3 and TRBJ2-1): EAGVVQSPRYKIIEKKQPVAFWCNPISGHNTLYWYLQNLGQGPELLIRYENEEAVDDSQLPKDRFSAERLKGVDSTLKIQPAELGDSAVYLCASSLGLAGVDEQFFGPGTRLTVL.

This chain joins TRBV9 and TRBJ2-7; 8 nucleotides line up with TRBD1. Unmatched junction bases numbered 2, after V lost 0 bases and J lost 3 bases. This CDR3 is 14 amino acids long. The germline V gene encodes CDR1 SGDLS and CDR2 YYNGEE. The CDR3 protein is CASSVGDRGYEQYF. In DNA form, the CDR3 reads TGTGCCAGCAGCGTAGGCGACAGGGGCTACGAGCAGTACTTC.

J is TRBJ2-3 and V is TRBV5-1; possible D gene TRBD1, 6 bases. V dropped 4 bases and J dropped 0 bases, with 9 bases sitting between them. CDR1 SGHRS and CDR2 YFSETQ come from the germline V gene. The CDR3 length is 14 residues. The CDR3 nucleotides are TGCGCCAGCAGCCAAGGGGGTAGCACAGATACGCAGTATTTT. It translates to CASSQGGSTDTQYF.

The J gene is TRBJ1-3, the V gene TRBV5-5; no definite D call. Germline V gives CDR1 SGHKS, CDR2 YYEKEE (reference sequence). This CDR3 region has 15 residues. Deletions cut 3 bases from V and 4 bases from J, with 14 bases between. The CDR3 DNA sequence: TGTGCCAGCAGCTATGAGGGAACAAAAGGAAACACCATATATTTT. Protein product: CASSYEGTKGNTIYF.

This chain links TRBV28 with TRBJ2-2; a possible D gene is TRBD2 (5 bases). The CDR3 consists of 14 residues. Germline assignment: CDR1 MDHEN and CDR2 SYDVKM. Trimming took 7 bases from V and 4 from J, leaving 13 bases between them. CDR3 protein: CASIGLAPTGELFF. CDR3 DNA sequence: TGTGCCAGCATAGGGCTAGCTCCCACCGGGGAGCTGTTTTTT.

The chain couples TRBV4-3 to TRBJ2-5; 8 bases match TRBD2. This CDR3 spans 17 amino acids. Trimming cost V 5 bases and J 4 bases; bases outside gene matches: 15. Looked up from germline, CDR1 is LGHNA and CDR2 is YSLEER. CDR3: CASSESWTPGLGETQYF. The CDR3, as DNA: TGCGCCAGCAGCGAAAGCTGGACTCCGGGACTAGGAGAGACCCAGTACTTC.

V gene TRBV10-3 combines with J gene TRBJ2-5; a weak D match, TRBD2 (5 bases). Germline V lookup: CDR1 ENHRY, CDR2 SYGVKD. The CDR3 contains 13 residues. Between the trimmed V and J ends, which lost 4 bases and 9 bases, there was a span of 15 bases. CDR3 bases: TGTGCCATCAGTGGGGAGCCGGTGGGTGCCCAGTACTTC. Its protein is CAISGEPVGAQYF.

The CDR3 nucleotides read TGTGCCAGCAGTTTAGCGGGGCCGATGGGCACTGAAGCTTTCTTT. Its translation is CASSLAGPMGTEAFF. The chain joins TRBV28 to TRBJ1-1; perhaps TRBD1 as D (5 bases). This CDR3 is 15 amino acids long. Trimming stripped 2 bases from V and 4 bases from J, with 14 bases between. Germline V lookup: CDR1 MDHEN, CDR2 SYDVKM.

V is TRBV3-1 (or the pseudogene TRBV3-2) and J is TRBJ1-5, with D tentatively TRBD1 (6 bases). Germline V gene lookup returns CDR1 LGHDT and CDR2 YNNKEL (reference sequence). The CDR3 loop spans 15 amino acids. Trimming stripped 1 base from V and 7 bases from J, with 14 bases between. The CDR3: CASSQGGQGRQPQHF. The CDR3 DNA reads as TGTGCCAGCAGCCAAGGGGGGCAGGGGAGGCAGCCCCAGCATTTT.

The chain uses TRBV4-1 and TRBJ1-1; no firm D call. The CDR3 totals 12 residues. The V end was cut by 1 base, the J end by 8 bases, with 8 bases between. Per germline, CDR1 MGHRA and CDR2 YSYEKL. CDR3 region: CASSQGTYEAFF. CDR3 coding DNA: TGCGCCAGCAGCCAAGGGACTTACGAAGCTTTCTTT.

The genes are TRBV6-5 and TRBJ1-2; no definite D call. Germline CDR1 MNHEY, CDR2 SVGAGI. Trimming removed 2 bases at V and 4 bases at J, with 11 bases between. The CDR3 covers 14 residues. The CDR3 is CASSYGVGGYGYTF. The CDR3 nucleotides read TGTGCCAGCAGTTACGGCGTGGGAGGCTATGGCTACACCTTC.

This clone was counted a few times. The chain joins TRBV28 to TRBJ2-7; 12 nucleotides match TRBD2. The CDR3 is 19 residues long. Germline lookup yields CDR1 MDHEN and CDR2 SYDVKM. Trimming cost V 3 bases and J 2 bases; bases outside gene matches: 14. This CDR3 reads CASSFPGLAGRAYTYEQYF. CDR3 bases: TGTGCCAGCAGTTTCCCCGGACTAGCGGGACGAGCCTATACCTACGAGCAGTACTTC.

This sequence joins TRBV6-1 and TRBJ2-2; tentatively, D is TRBD2 (5 bases). CDR3 length: 16 amino acids. Germline V lookup: CDR1 MNHNS, CDR2 SASEGT. V lost 0 bases to trimming and J lost 6 bases, with 14 bases between them. Here the CDR3 DNA reads TGTGCCAGCAGTGAAGCACGCGTCCGAGGGTCCGGGGAGCTGTTTTTT. It specifies CASSEARVRGSGELFF.

The V call is TRBV5-4, the J call TRBJ2-1, with a weak D call TRBD1 (6 bases). The CDR3 totals 13 residues. Germline CDR1 and CDR2: SGHNT and YYREEE (reference sequence). V dropped 1 base and J dropped 9 bases, with 11 bases sitting between them. CDR3 residues: CASSLTGTGEQFF. The CDR3 region has the DNA TGTGCCAGCAGCTTGACAGGGACGGGTGAGCAGTTCTTC.

This CDR3 is CASSSTGGQNQPQHF. The CDR3 region has the DNA TGTGCCAGTAGTTCGACAGGGGGCCAGAATCAGCCCCAGCATTTT. The chain recombines TRBV19 with TRBJ1-5; 10 bases line up with TRBD1. Per germline, CDR1 LNHDA and CDR2 SQIVND (reference sequence). The CDR3 contains 15 residues. Trimming at V came to 5 bases and at J to 4 bases, leaving 5 bases not matched to a gene.

This chain joins TRBV6-6 and TRBJ2-7, with D perhaps TRBD1 or TRBD2 (5 bases each). The germline V gene encodes CDR1 MNHNY and CDR2 SVGAGI (reference sequence). V was trimmed by 7 bases and J by 3 bases, leaving 7 bases between them. The CDR3 runs to 11 residues. In nucleotides, the CDR3 is TGTGCCAGCACGGGACGCTACGAGCAGTACTTC. This sequence encodes CASTGRYEQYF.

This clone was seen a single time. The chain combines TRBV2 with TRBJ2-3; 14 nucleotides agree with TRBD2. The V segment lost 6 bases and the J segment 4 bases; nucleotides outside the gene matches: 9. Per the germline V gene, CDR1 is SNHLY and CDR2 is FYNNEI. This CDR3 spans 17 amino acids. The CDR3 coding sequence is TGTGCCAGCAGAGAACGACTAGCGGGAGGGCCATCAGATACGCAGTATTTT. This encodes CASRERLAGGPSDTQYF.